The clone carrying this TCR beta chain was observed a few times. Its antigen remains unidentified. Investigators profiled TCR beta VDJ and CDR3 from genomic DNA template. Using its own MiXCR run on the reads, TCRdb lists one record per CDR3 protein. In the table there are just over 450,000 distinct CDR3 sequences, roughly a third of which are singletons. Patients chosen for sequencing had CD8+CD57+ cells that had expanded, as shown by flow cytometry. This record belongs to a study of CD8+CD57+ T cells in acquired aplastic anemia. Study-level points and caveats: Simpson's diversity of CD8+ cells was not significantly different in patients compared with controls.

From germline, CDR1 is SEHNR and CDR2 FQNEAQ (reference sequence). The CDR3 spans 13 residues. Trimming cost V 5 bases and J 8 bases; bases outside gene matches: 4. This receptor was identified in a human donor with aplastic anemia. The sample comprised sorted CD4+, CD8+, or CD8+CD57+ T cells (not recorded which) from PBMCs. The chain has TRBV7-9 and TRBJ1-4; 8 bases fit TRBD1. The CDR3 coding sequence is TGTGCCAGCAGCGGACAGGGTTGGGAAAAACTGTTTTTT. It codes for CASSGQGWEKLFF.